This TCR beta chain originates from a study of shared clonotypes between healthy human individuals. General study points: It was observed that 5% to 6.5% of naive CD4 clonotypes were shared across a few donors.

About this clone itself: What it recognizes is unknown.

Splitting of each subset's genomic DNA was done evenly across several immunoSEQ plates. Replicate PCRs from sorted subsets contained roughly 200 ng DNA, which is 29,000 or so T cell genomes. Original data processing: Because ImmunoSEQ provided only junction sequences with no quality scores, the filtering differed. The table came from immunoSEQ multiplex PCR; TCRdb's copy has only in-frame clones and leaves some out. D and trimming come from the DNA, and the V and J calls and clone size come from that table. The table has 600,000 to 700,000 clones, around four fifths seen once. The CDR3 has 18 amino acids. V lost 5 bases and J 0 bases, leaving 17 bases between the germline ends. Germline CDR1 is SGHAT and CDR2 is FQNNGV.

This chain connects TRBV11-2 to TRBJ2-6; possible D gene TRBD2, 6 bases. This TCR came from a woman aged 25 to 39 in good health. Sequencing was done on a sample of memory CD4+ T cells sorted from blood. The subset denotes: CD45RA-negative fraction. The CDR3 bases are TGTGCCAGCAGCACCTTTGGGGGGTCCGCCTCTGGGGCCAACGTCCTGACTTTC. This gives the protein CASSTFGGSASGANVLTF.